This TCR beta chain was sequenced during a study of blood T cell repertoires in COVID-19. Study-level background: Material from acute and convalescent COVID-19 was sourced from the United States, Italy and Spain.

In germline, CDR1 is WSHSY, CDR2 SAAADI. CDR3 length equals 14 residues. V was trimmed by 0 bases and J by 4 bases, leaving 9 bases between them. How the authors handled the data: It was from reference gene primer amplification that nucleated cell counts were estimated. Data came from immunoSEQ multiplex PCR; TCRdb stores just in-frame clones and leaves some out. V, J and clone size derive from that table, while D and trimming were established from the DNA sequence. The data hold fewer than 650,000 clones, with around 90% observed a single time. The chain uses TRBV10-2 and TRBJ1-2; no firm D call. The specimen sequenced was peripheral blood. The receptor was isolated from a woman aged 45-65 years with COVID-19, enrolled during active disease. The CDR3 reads CASSESAVPYGYTF. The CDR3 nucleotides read TGCGCCAGCAGTGAGTCTGCAGTACCCTATGGCTACACCTTC.